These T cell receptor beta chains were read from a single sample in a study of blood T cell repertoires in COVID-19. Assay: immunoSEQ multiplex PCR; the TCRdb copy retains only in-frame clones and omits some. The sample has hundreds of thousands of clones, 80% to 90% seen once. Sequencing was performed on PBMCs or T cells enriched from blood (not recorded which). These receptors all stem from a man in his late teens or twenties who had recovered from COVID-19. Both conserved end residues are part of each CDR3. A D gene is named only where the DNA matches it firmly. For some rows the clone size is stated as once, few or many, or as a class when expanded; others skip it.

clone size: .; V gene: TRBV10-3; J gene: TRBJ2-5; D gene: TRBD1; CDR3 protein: CAISRTGGRETQYF; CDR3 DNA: TGTGCCATCAGCAGGACAGGGGGCAGAGAGACCCAGTACTTC
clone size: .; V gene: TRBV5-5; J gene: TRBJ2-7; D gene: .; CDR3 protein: CASSQLGQRAEQYF; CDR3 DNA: TGTGCCAGCAGCCAACTGGGTCAGAGGGCGGAGCAGTACTTC
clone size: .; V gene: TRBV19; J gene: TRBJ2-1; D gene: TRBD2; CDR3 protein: CASIAGSSYNEQFF; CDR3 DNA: TGTGCCAGTATAGCGGGAAGCTCCTACAATGAGCAGTTCTTC
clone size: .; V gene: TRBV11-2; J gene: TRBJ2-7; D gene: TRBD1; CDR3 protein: CASSPYGQESYEQYF; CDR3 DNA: TGTGCCAGCAGCCCATACGGACAGGAGAGCTACGAGCAGTACTTC
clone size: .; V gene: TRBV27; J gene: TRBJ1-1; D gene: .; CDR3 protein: CATLGAGRSTEAFF; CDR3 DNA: TGTGCCACCCTAGGGGCAGGGAGGAGCACTGAAGCTTTCTTT
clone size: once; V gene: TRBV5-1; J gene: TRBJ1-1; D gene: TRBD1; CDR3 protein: CASSRTGSGTEAFF; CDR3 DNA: TGCGCCAGCAGCAGGACAGGGTCTGGCACTGAAGCTTTCTTT
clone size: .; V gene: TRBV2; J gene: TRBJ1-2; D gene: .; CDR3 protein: CASGPNYGYTF; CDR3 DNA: TGTGCCAGCGGGCCTAACTATGGCTACACCTTC
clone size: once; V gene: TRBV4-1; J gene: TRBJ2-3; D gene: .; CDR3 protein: CASSQVAKTSTDTQYF; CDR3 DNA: TGCGCCAGCAGCCAAGTGGCGAAGACTAGCACAGATACGCAGTATTTT
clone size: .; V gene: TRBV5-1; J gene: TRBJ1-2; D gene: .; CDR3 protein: CASSLPSGEYGYTF; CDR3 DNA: TGCGCCAGCAGCTTGCCGTCAGGGGAATATGGCTACACCTTC
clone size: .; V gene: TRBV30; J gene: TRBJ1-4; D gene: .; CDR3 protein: CAWSYEPGEKLFF; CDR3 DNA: TGTGCCTGGAGTTACGAACCAGGCGAAAAACTGTTTTTT
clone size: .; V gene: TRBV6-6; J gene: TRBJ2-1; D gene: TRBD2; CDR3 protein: CASSYWRGRRNEQFF; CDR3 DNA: TGTGCCAGCAGTTACTGGCGCGGGAGGCGCAATGAGCAGTTCTTC
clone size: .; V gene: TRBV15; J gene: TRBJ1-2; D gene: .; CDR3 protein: CATSRPTGGSNYGYTF; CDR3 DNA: TGTGCCACCAGCAGACCTACGGGGGGATCTAACTATGGCTACACCTTC
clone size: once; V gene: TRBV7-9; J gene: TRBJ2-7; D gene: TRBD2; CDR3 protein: CASSSRLAGGPDYEQYF; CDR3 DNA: TGTGCCAGCAGCTCAAGACTAGCGGGGGGGCCCGACTACGAGCAGTACTTC
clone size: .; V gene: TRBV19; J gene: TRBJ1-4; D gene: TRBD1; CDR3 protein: CASSIQGATNEKLFF; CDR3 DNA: TGTGCCAGTAGTATTCAGGGGGCGACTAATGAAAAACTGTTTTTT
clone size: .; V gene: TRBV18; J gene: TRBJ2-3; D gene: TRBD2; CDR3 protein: CASSPTSGSSDTQYF; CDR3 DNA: TGTGCCAGCTCACCAACTAGCGGGAGTTCAGATACGCAGTATTTT
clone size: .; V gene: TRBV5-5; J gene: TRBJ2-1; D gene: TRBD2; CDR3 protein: CASSLETSGSLRTVNEQFF; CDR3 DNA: TGTGCCAGCAGCTTGGAAACTAGCGGGAGTCTCCGGACGGTCAATGAGCAGTTCTTC
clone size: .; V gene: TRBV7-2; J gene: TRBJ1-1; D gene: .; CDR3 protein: CASSHGQLNTEAFF; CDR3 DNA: TGTGCCAGCAGCCACGGACAGCTGAACACTGAAGCTTTCTTT
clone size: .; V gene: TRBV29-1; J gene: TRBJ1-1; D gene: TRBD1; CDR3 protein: CSVPRGLTNTEAFF; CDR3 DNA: TGCAGCGTACCCAGGGGGCTGACGAACACTGAAGCTTTCTTT
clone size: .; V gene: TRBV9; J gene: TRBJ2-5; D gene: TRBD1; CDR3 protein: CASSLGQGGQETQYF; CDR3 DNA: TGTGCCAGCAGCCTCGGACAGGGAGGCCAAGAGACCCAGTACTTC
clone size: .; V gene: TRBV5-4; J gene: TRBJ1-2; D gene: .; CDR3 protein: CASSQGGRNYGYTF; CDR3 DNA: TGTGCCAGCAGTCAAGGGGGAAGGAACTATGGCTACACCTTC
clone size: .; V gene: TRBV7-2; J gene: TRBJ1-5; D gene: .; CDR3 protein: CASSLQGSNQPQHF; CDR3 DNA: TGTGCCAGCAGCTTACAGGGGAGCAATCAGCCCCAGCATTTT
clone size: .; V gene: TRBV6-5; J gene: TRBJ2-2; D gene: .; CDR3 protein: CASSYGGTRELFF; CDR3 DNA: TGTGCCAGCAGTTACGGAGGAACGCGGGAGCTGTTTTTT
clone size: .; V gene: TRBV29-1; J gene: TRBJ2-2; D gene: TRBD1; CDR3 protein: CSVGQPNTGELFF; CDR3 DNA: TGCAGCGTGGGACAGCCGAACACCGGGGAGCTGTTTTTT
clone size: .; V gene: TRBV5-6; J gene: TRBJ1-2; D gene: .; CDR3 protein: CASSWDSDYGYTF; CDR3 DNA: TGTGCCAGCAGCTGGGACTCTGACTATGGCTACACCTTC
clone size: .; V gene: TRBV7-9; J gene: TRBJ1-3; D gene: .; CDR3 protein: CASSLDPGSTGNTIYF; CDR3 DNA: TGTGCCAGCAGCTTAGATCCCGGGTCGACTGGAAACACCATATATTTT
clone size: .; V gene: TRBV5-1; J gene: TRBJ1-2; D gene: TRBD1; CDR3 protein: CASSPSATGGTRYTF; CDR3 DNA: TGCGCCAGCAGCCCATCGGCGACAGGGGGCACGCGCTACACCTTC
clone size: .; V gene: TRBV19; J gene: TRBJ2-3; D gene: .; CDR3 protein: CASSIVTGTDTQYF; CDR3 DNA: TGTGCCAGTAGTATAGTTACGGGCACAGATACGCAGTATTTT
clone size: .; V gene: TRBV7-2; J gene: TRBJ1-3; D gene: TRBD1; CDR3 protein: CASSSHQGARGNTIYF; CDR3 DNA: TGTGCCAGCAGCTCCCACCAGGGGGCGCGAGGAAACACCATATATTTT
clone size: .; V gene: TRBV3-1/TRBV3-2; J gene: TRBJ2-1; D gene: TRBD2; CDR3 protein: CASSSGLAEGGEQFF; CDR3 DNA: TGTGCCAGCAGCTCTGGACTAGCAGAAGGCGGTGAGCAGTTCTTC
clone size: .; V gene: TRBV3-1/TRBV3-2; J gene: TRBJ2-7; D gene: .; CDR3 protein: CASSQGRGFIYEQYF; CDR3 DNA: TGTGCCAGCAGCCAAGGTAGAGGGTTCATTTACGAGCAGTACTTC
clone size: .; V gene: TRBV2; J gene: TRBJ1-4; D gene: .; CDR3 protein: CASSPRVSNEKLFF; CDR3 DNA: TGTGCCAGCAGCCCCAGGGTTTCTAATGAAAAACTGTTTTTT
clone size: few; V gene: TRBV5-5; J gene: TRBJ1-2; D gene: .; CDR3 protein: CASSFPDGNYGYTF; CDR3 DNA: TGTGCCAGCAGCTTCCCCGACGGGAACTATGGCTACACCTTC
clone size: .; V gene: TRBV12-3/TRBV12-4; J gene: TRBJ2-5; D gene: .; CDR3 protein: CASRGGGRETQYF; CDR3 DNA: TGTGCCAGCAGAGGAGGGGGCAGGGAGACCCAGTACTTC
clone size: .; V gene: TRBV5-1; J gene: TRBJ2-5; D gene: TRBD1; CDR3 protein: CASSRDREETQYF; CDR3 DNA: TGCGCCAGCAGCCGGGACAGGGAGGAGACCCAGTACTTC
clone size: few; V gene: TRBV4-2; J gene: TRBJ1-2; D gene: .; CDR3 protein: CASSQDVEGNYGYTF; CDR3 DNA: TGTGCCAGCAGCCAAGATGTTGAGGGTAACTATGGCTACACCTTC
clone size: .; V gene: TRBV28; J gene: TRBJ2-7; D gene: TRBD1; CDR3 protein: CASSLPGQVSYEQYF; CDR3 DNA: TGTGCCAGCAGTCTCCCGGGACAGGTCTCCTACGAGCAGTACTTC
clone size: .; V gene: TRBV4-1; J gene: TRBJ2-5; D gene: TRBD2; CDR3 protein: CASSQSQTSGYQETQYF; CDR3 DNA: TGCGCCAGCAGCCAAAGCCAGACTAGCGGGTACCAAGAGACCCAGTACTTC
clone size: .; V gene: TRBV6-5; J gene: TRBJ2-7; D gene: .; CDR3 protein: CASSSYSYEQYF; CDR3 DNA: TGTGCCAGCAGTTCCTACTCCTACGAGCAGTACTTC
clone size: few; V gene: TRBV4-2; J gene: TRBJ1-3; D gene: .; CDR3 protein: CASSQVFQGGITIYF; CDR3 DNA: TGTGCCAGCAGCCAAGTTTTTCAGGGTGGAATCACCATATATTTT
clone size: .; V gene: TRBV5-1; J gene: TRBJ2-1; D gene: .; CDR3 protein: CASSLGGGAYNEQFF; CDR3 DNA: TGCGCCAGCAGCTTGGGCGGCGGGGCCTACAATGAGCAGTTCTTC
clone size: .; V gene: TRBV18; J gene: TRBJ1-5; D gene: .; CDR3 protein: CASSPHNRNSNQPQHF; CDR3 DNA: TGTGCCAGCTCACCACACAACAGGAATAGCAATCAGCCCCAGCATTTT
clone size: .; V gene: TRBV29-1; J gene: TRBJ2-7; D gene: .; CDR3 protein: CSVEDPGLFGQYF; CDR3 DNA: TGCAGCGTTGAAGATCCAGGACTCTTCGGGCAGTACTTC
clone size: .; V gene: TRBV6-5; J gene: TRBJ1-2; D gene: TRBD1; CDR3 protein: CASSYGPRDSNYGYTF; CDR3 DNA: TGTGCCAGCAGTTACGGACCCCGGGACAGTAACTATGGCTACACCTTC
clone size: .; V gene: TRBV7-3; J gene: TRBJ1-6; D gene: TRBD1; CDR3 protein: CASSLRQGWNSPLHF; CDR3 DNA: TGTGCCAGCAGCCTCCGACAGGGTTGGAATTCACCCCTCCACTTT
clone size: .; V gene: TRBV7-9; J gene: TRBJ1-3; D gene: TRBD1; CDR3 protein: CASSPGTEGNTIYF; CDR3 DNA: TGTGCCAGCAGCCCCGGGACAGAGGGGAACACCATATATTTT
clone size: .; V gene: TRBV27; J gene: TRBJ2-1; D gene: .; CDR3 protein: CAAQDWNSYNEQFF; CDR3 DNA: TGTGCCGCCCAGGACTGGAACTCCTACAATGAGCAGTTCTTC
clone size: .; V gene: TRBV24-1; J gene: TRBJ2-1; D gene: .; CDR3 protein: CATSEETGAYNEQFF; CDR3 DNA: TGTGCCACCAGTGAAGAGACAGGAGCCTACAATGAGCAGTTCTTC
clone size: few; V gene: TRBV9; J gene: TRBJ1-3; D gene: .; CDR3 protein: CASSVGGATSGNTIYF; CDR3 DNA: TGTGCCAGCAGCGTTGGCGGGGCCACCTCTGGAAACACCATATATTTT
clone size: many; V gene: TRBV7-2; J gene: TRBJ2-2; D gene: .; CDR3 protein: CASSLAPRAGELFF; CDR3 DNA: TGTGCCAGCAGCTTGGCGCCGAGGGCCGGGGAGCTGTTTTTT
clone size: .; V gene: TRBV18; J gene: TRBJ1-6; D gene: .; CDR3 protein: CASSPAGVSANSPLHF; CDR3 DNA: TGTGCCAGCTCACCCGCAGGGGTGTCGGCTAATTCACCCCTCCACTTT
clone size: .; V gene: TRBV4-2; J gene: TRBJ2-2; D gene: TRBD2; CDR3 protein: CASSQEGGVRAGELFF; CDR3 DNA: TGTGCCAGCAGCCAAGAGGGGGGGGTTAGGGCCGGGGAGCTGTTTTTT
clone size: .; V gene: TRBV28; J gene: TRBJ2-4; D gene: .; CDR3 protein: CASSLSRRVAKNIQYF; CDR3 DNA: TGTGCCAGCAGTTTATCCCGCAGGGTAGCCAAAAACATTCAGTACTTC
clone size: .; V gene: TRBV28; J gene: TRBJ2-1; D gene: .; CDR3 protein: CASRTAGTKSYNEQFF; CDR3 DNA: TGTGCCAGCAGGACTGCCGGGACAAAGTCCTACAATGAGCAGTTCTTC